This TCR beta chain was profiled in a study of graft-versus-host responses after intestinal transplantation. Notes on the study in general: Among recipient marrow samples, GvH clones were found; some appeared first in ileum or blood.

Regarding this clone: Its antigen is not known.

Libraries were prepared by immunoSEQ multiplex PCR; TCRdb keeps only in-frame clonotypes and omits some of them. The sample lists roughly 90,000 clones; around 89% were seen once. CDR3 size: 12 residues. Germline loops: CDR1 MNHNS, CDR2 SASEGT. V gave up 6 bases and J gave up 8 bases; unmatched junction bases: 3. The sequence was collected from a human donor who was the organ donor for an intestinal transplant. The chain couples TRBV6-1 to TRBJ1-1; 10 nucleotides line up with TRBD1. The material was unstimulated CD4+ T cells sorted from spleen or lymph node cells, obtained before transplant. In DNA form, the CDR3 reads TGTGCCAGCAGGGGACAGGGGAGGGAAGCTTTCTTT. Encoded protein: CASRGQGREAFF.